The 8 T cell receptor beta chains below all came from one sample that was sequenced in a study of control samples from healthy donors and cancer patients. Only in-frame clones appear in the TCRdb table, and some are missing; sequencing was by immunoSEQ multiplex PCR. The sample contains roughly 130,000 clones, roughly 90% of which appear only once. What was sequenced was blood. Receptors were obtained from a man between 18 and 35 years old in good health.

The chain couples TRBV27 to TRBJ2-3; tentative D call: TRBD1 (5 bases). CDR3 size: 12 residues. V was clipped by 6 bases and J by 3 bases, with 7 bases between them. CDR1 and CDR2 from the germline V gene are MNHEY and SMNVEV (reference sequence). This chain's CDR3 is CASSTGTDTQYF. CDR3 DNA sequence: TGTGCCAGCAGCACAGGAACAGATACGCAGTATTTT.

CDR3 amino acids: CASSEARANEQFF. The CDR3 nucleotides are TGTGCCAGCAGTGAAGCCCGAGCCAATGAGCAGTTCTTC. This rearrangement joins TRBV2 to TRBJ2-1; no reliable D call. The length of the CDR3 is 13 residues. Trimming left V 0 bases short and J 6 bases short, with 6 bases between. Germline V gene lookup returns CDR1 SNHLY and CDR2 FYNNEI.

The chain recombines TRBV6-5 with TRBJ2-7; 10 bases line up with TRBD1. With 4 bases clipped from V and 1 base from J, the junction kept 7 bases outside the gene matches. Looked up from germline, CDR1 is MNHEY and CDR2 is SVGAGI. The CDR3 length is 16 residues. DNA for the CDR3: TGTGCCAGCAGTTCGAATCCGGGACAGGGGTCCTACGAGCAGTACTTC. Translation: CASSSNPGQGSYEQYF.

This chain connects TRBV11-2 to TRBJ1-1; D perhaps matches TRBD1 (5 bases). The CDR3 is made up of 15 amino acids. From germline, CDR1 is SGHAT and CDR2 FQNNGV. The V end was cut by 1 base, the J end by 0 bases, with 9 bases between. CDR3 coding DNA: TGTGCCAGCAGCTTAGGTGAGGGGATGAACACTGAAGCTTTCTTT. Its translation: CASSLGEGMNTEAFF.

This rearrangement joins TRBV27 to TRBJ1-1; 11 bases are shared with TRBD1. Trimming took 3 bases from V and 4 from J; bases not matched to a gene: 4. The germline V gene encodes CDR1 MNHEY and CDR2 SMNVEV (reference sequence). CDR3 length equals 15 residues. The CDR3, as DNA: TGTGCCAGCAGTTTGAGGACAGGGGGCCCCACTGAAGCTTTCTTT. Its protein product is CASSLRTGGPTEAFF.

This chain connects TRBV4-1 to TRBJ2-3; TRBD2 agrees at 14 bases. This CDR3 has 16 amino acids. Unmatched junction bases numbered 0, after V lost 3 bases and J lost 1 base. Per germline, CDR1 MGHRA and CDR2 YSYEKL. In DNA form, the CDR3 reads TGCGCCAGCAGCCAGGGACTAGCGGGGGGCACAGATACGCAGTATTTT. It is translated as CASSQGLAGGTDTQYF.

The chain employs TRBV27 and TRBJ1-2; 12 positions match TRBD1. Germline CDR1 reads MNHEY; CDR2 reads SMNVEV (reference sequence). Trimming cost V 4 bases and J 6 bases; bases outside gene matches: 6. The CDR3 loop spans 15 amino acids. In DNA, the CDR3 is TGTGCCAGCAGTTCCCTCGGGACAGGGGGCCATGGCTACACCTTC. It translates to CASSSLGTGGHGYTF.

V usage is TRBV15 and J usage is TRBJ2-7; possibly TRBD2 for D (5 bases). V was trimmed by 0 bases and J by 2 bases, leaving 8 bases between them. The CDR3 spans 14 residues. Germline-derived CDR1 and CDR2 are LNHNV and YYDKDF (reference sequence). The CDR3 nucleotides are TGTGCCACCAGCAGAGATTGGGGAGCCTACGAGCAGTACTTC. Translating gives CATSRDWGAYEQYF.